What follows describes a single T cell receptor (beta chain). Its antigen is still unknown. The sample comes from a study of cytomegalovirus exposure and HLA in healthy donors. CDR1 is GTSNPN and CDR2 is SVGIG in the germline V gene (reference sequence). The CDR3 consists of 15 residues. V gave up 0 bases and J gave up 0 bases, with 10 bases separating them. PCR was performed using 60 Vbeta and 13 Jbeta primers. Method: immunoSEQ multiplex PCR; TCRdb's copy keeps in-frame clones and lacks some. The sample records 80,000 or so clones, about four fifths being singletons. General study results and limits: A few of the chains that were CMV-associated were confirmed in vitro to be specific for CMV antigens. In a later analysis, specific HLA alleles were associated with 15,000 to 20,000 TCR beta sequences at a 0.05 false discovery rate. It emerged from a later analysis that several of the most significant clusters appeared to be linked to common viral pathogens.

Nominal health characterized the donors when sampled, though unrecorded immune exposures were likely. Sequencing was done on a sample of PBMCs. The receptor was isolated from a male donor in good health and CMV-seropositive. This chain links TRBV30 with TRBJ2-3; D call uncertain. The CDR3 region has the DNA TGTGCCTGGAGTGTACTACTAACTAGCACAGATACGCAGTATTTT. Translation gives CAWSVLLTSTDTQYF.